The present T cell receptor (beta chain) was sequenced within a study of cytomegalovirus exposure and HLA in healthy donors. The CDR3 is 14 residues long. Germline V lookup: CDR1 SEHNR, CDR2 FQNEAQ (reference sequence). With V trimmed by 2 bases and J by 7 bases, 1 base remained unmatched. Study results and limitations: In a later analysis, common viral pathogens appeared linked to several of the most significant clusters. Investigators reported 150 to 200 TCR beta chains as tied to cytomegalovirus. Later analysis suggested most CMV-associated TCR beta chains were HLA-restricted.

Remarks on this clone: Its antigen remains unidentified.

PCR used 60 Vbeta primers and 13 Jbeta primers. The data were produced by immunoSEQ multiplex PCR, yet TCRdb's version contains in-frame clones alone and is incomplete. Of 250,000 to 300,000 clones listed, roughly 81% are singletons. The receptor comes from a middle-aged woman in good health and CMV-seropositive. This chain uses TRBV7-9 with TRBJ2-1, with 11 bases that match TRBD2. Sequencing was done on a sample of PBMCs. In DNA form, the CDR3 reads TGTGCCAGCAGCTTAATAGCGGGAGGGAATGAGCAGTTCTTC. Amino acids: CASSLIAGGNEQFF.